One sample yielded the 6 T cell receptor beta chains listed below, sequenced in a study of control samples from healthy donors and cancer patients. Clones were read by immunoSEQ multiplex PCR, and TCRdb kept only the in-frame ones, dropping some. Among hundreds of thousands of clones listed, 75% to 95% were seen once. The specimen was PBMCs. These receptors all come from a man in his forties with head and neck cancer.

This chain connects TRBV7-6 to TRBJ1-1, with D unresolved. Trimming left V 0 bases short and J 1 base short, with 9 bases between. CDR1 and CDR2 from the germline V gene are SGHVS and FNYEAQ. This CDR3 region has 15 residues. The DNA for the CDR3 is TGTGCCAGCAGCTTAGCGCCAGGTCCGAACACTGAAGCTTTCTTT. Its protein product is CASSLAPGPNTEAFF.

This clone showed up just once. The chain joins TRBV6-5 to TRBJ1-1; D possibly corresponds to TRBD1 (6 bases). Germline CDR1 and CDR2: MNHEY and SVGAGI. The germline V and J ends were trimmed by 8 bases and 5 bases, with 21 bases remaining between them. This CDR3 contains 15 residues. The chain's CDR3 is CASQLHVQGETEAFF. The CDR3 DNA is TGTGCCAGCCAACTACATGTACAGGGCGAAACTGAAGCTTTCTTT.

The sample holds a few counts of this clone. This sequence joins TRBV3-1 (or the pseudogene TRBV3-2) and TRBJ1-5; no reliable D call. The CDR3 has 13 residues. The V end lost 1 base, the J end lost 3 bases, and 4 bases lay between the germline ends. The germline V gene has CDR1 LGHDT and CDR2 YNNKEL (reference sequence). DNA of the CDR3: TGTGCCAGCAGCCAAGGGGCCAATCAGCCCCAGCATTTT. This encodes CASSQGANQPQHF.

This clone has a single count. The chain recombines TRBV27 with TRBJ1-2, with 9 bases fitting TRBD1. Germline CDR1 reads MNHEY; CDR2 reads SMNVEV (reference sequence). The V and J ends lost 4 bases and 2 bases, in that order; junction bases with no gene match: 5. This CDR3 region has 15 residues. The CDR3 DNA follows: TGTGCCAGCAGTTACCGACAGGGGGGAAACTATGGCTACACCTTC. Translating it yields CASSYRQGGNYGYTF.

The gene calls are TRBV30 and TRBJ1-4, with D unclear. The V gene's germline CDR1 is GTSNPN and CDR2 SVGIG (reference sequence). V was clipped by 8 bases and J by 3 bases, with 19 bases between them. This CDR3 has 15 residues. The CDR3 DNA is TGTGCCATCGGGGTTTCACCCCTCTCTAATGAAAAACTGTTTTTT. This sequence encodes CAIGVSPLSNEKLFF. Full variable domain (missing parts from reference TRBV30 and TRBJ1-4): SQTIHQWPATLVQPVGSPLSLECTVEGTSNPNLYWYRQAAGRGLQLLFYSVGIGQISSEVPQNLSASRPQDRQFILSSKKLLLSDSGFYLCAIGVSPLSNEKLFFGSGTQLSVL.

This rearrangement joins TRBV7-3 to TRBJ2-7; the match to TRBD1 covers 9 bases. V shed 1 base and J 6 bases; nucleotides not matched to a gene: 10. Germline assignment: CDR1 SGHTA and CDR2 FQGTGA. The CDR3 has 16 amino acids. CDR3 residues: CASSLRGGTGLSEQYF. In DNA, the CDR3 is TGTGCCAGCAGCTTAAGGGGAGGGACAGGGCTGAGCGAGCAGTACTTC.